The next 7 T cell receptor beta chains were all read from a single sample in a study of blood T cell repertoires in COVID-19. Generated by immunoSEQ multiplex PCR, the TCRdb table keeps only in-frame clones and is missing some. The table lists a few hundred thousand clones, approximately 85% of them singletons. The sample consisted of PBMCs or T cells enriched from blood (not recorded which). Source of these receptors: a man younger than 45 who had recovered from COVID-19.

In this sample, this clone turned up a few times. The genes are TRBV11-1 and TRBJ1-2; D call uncertain. V shed 5 bases and J shed 5 bases, with 12 bases lying between them. Germline V gives CDR1 SGHAT, CDR2 FQDESV (reference sequence). There are 13 residues in the CDR3. Here the CDR3 reads CASSPRWAYGYTF. DNA of the CDR3: TGTGCCAGCAGCCCCCGTTGGGCTTATGGCTACACCTTC.

V gene TRBV21-1 combines with J gene TRBJ2-7; the DNA was not compared with TRBD1, the D call given in the table. TRBV21-1 is listed as a pseudogene. This CDR3 contains 14 residues. The CDR3 sequence is CASTAGHPTYEQYF. CDR3 nucleotide sequence: TGTGCCAGCACCGCCGGACACCCAACCTACGAGCAGTACTTC.

The V and J genes are TRBV2 and TRBJ2-2; D is undetermined. The germline V gene has CDR1 SNHLY and CDR2 FYNNEI. The CDR3 sequence is 11 residues long. The V gene lost 7 bases and the J gene lost 5 bases, with 5 bases spanning the gap. The CDR3 protein is CASTPTGELFF. The CDR3 DNA follows: TGTGCCAGCACCCCGACCGGGGAGCTGTTTTTT.

This rearrangement joins TRBV5-1 to TRBJ1-2; D not certain. The germline V gene encodes CDR1 SGHRS and CDR2 YFSETQ. V dropped 0 bases and J dropped 0 bases, with 6 bases sitting between them. The CDR3 runs to 14 residues. CDR3 residues: CASSLAGSNYGYTF. Written as DNA, the CDR3 is TGCGCCAGCAGCTTGGCGGGATCTAACTATGGCTACACCTTC.

In this sample, this clone turned up once. The chain joins TRBV27 to TRBJ1-4, with TRBD1 as a possible D gene (6 bases). This CDR3 spans 15 amino acids. V shed 1 base and J shed 7 bases, with 13 bases lying between them. In germline, CDR1 is MNHEY, CDR2 SMNVEV (reference sequence). Here the CDR3 reads CASSLYGGGGEKLFF. The CDR3 coding sequence is TGTGCCAGCAGTTTATATGGGGGCGGGGGTGAAAAACTGTTTTTT.

The chain joins TRBV19 to TRBJ1-1, with D tentatively TRBD1 (6 bases). CDR3 length: 13 residues. Trimming cost V 10 bases and J 4 bases, with 16 bases left between them. The germline V gene has CDR1 LNHDA and CDR2 SQIVND (reference sequence). The CDR3 DNA sequence: TGTGCCACCCGAGGACAGTTTTCCACTGAAGCTTTCTTT. The encoded protein is CATRGQFSTEAFF.

This chain joins TRBV5-4 and TRBJ1-3; 9 bases line up with TRBD1. Germline CDR1 reads SGHNT; CDR2 reads YYREEE (reference sequence). This CDR3 has 15 amino acids. With 0 bases clipped from V and 4 bases from J, the junction kept 2 bases outside the gene matches. The CDR3 DNA reads as TGTGCCAGCAGCTTGGGAGGGACAGGGGGAAACACCATATATTTT. It translates to CASSLGGTGGNTIYF. Supplemented by reference TRBV5-4 and TRBJ1-3, the full variable domain reads ETGVTQSPTHLIKTRGQQVTLRCSSQSGHNTVSWYQQALGQGPQFIFQYYREEENGRGNFPPRFSGLQFPNYSSELNVNALELDDSALYLCASSLGGTGGNTIYFGEGSWLTVV.